Reported below is one T cell receptor beta chain. No cognate antigen has been identified for it. No much larger clone is present one base from it, and per-base qualities are unavailable. Other DNA sequences in this specimen translate into the identical CDR3. TCRbeta CDR3 regions were amplified from genomic DNA by means of the immunoSEQ Assay, a bias-controlled multiplex PCR. Under the source paper's analysis protocol: The number of nucleated cells in each sample was estimated from the amplification of reference gene primers within the assay. To quantify the absolute abundance of each unique TCRbeta CDR3 rearrangement, sequence reads were collapsed and filtered. Productive Simpson clonality was computed per sample as the square root of Simpson's diversity index over productive rearrangements. The table comes from immuneACCESS by way of TCRdb, which keeps in-frame sequences with V and J called. Part of the clones is missing from these tables; in studies checked, under half for an unresolved V gene and the rest for unknown reasons. D and trimming come from the DNA, and the V and J calls and clone size come from that table. The sample profile shows roughly 200,000 clones; roughly 86% of them were found once. The ten largest clones capture approximately 5% of the sample.

The CDR3 measures 13 amino acids from cysteine to phenylalanine. The entry retains the CDR3 DNA only, 39 bases that are in frame from base 1. From the germline V gene, CDR1 is KGHSH and CDR2 is LQKENI. Trimming removed 2 bases from V and 4 bases from J; the gene matches leave 0 bases unexplained. Collaborating institutions collected whole blood in K2EDTA tubes following their own protocols. For TCRbeta analysis, collaborators shipped samples in one of three forms: frozen whole blood, isolated PBMCs, or DNA extracted from either of those sample types. The data originate from a study of blood T cell repertoires in COVID-19 (dated by TCRdb to 2020 to 2021). A note on the overall study: Samples from collaborators originated in the United States, Italy and Spain and spanned both the acute and convalescent phases of COVID-19. The material from the prospective study consisted of cDNA or gDNA derived from T cells, B-cell-depleted T cells, or PBMCs. Deeply sampled blood TCRbeta repertoires from subjects exposed to, actively infected with, or recovered from COVID-19 were included in the dataset. The repertoires were released in a freely available public database intended as a resource for research on the immune response to SARS-CoV-2. The samples were drawn from the first 160 participants of the ongoing ImmuneRACE study and from 1,254 subjects provided by 6 global collaborators. The sample metadata nearly always contained a de-identified subject ID, COVID-19 status, age in years and sex. Where available, HLA class I and class II types were obtained from metadata supplied by the sample provider rather than from assay-based typing.

Study-level results and caveats: Clinical and demographic metadata were provided uncurated, with the amount varying by source and participant.

The chain is encoded by TRBV18 joined to TRBJ2-5, and 8 junction bases match TRBD1. Specimen: peripheral blood. The source is a woman in her 70s with active or convalescent COVID-19. CDR3 sequence: CASSPGQGETQYF. The nucleotides read TGTGCCAGCTCACCAGGACAGGGAGAGACCCAGTACTTC.